A single sample gave rise to the 9 T cell receptor beta chains below, sequenced in a study of response to subunit inactivated influenza vaccine (dated by TCRdb to 2017 to 2018). Library creation used RT-PCR. Sequencing used an Illumina HiSeq 2500. TCRdb passed the public sequencing reads through fastp at Q25 and MiXCR, retaining productive beta sequences. Each CDR3 protein gets just one entry, which takes the most common genes and DNA from the rows behind it. The sample includes about 700,000 distinct CDR3 sequences, with roughly 13% observed a single time. Together, the top ten hold around 6.5% of the sample. Sample: PBMCs from blood, taken less than 15 days before vaccination. These receptors originate from a man aged 50-60 years who received an inactivated influenza vaccine. Donor details come from another sample of the same person, matched by shared clones.

At least ten counts were recorded for this clonotype. The chain employs TRBV6-2 or TRBV6-3 and TRBJ2-1, with D perhaps matching TRBD2 (5 bases). Trimming removed 0 bases at V and 3 bases at J, with 18 bases between. Looked up from germline, CDR1 is MNHEY and CDR2 is SVGEGT. The CDR3 runs to 18 residues. This CDR3 reads CASSYSVSGELFYNEQFF. As DNA, the CDR3 is TGTGCCAGCAGTTACTCAGTATCCGGGGAGCTTTTCTACAATGAGCAGTTCTTC.

This clonotype was counted between two and nine times. The rearrangement joins TRBV11-2 to TRBJ2-3, with 7 nucleotides matching TRBD1. The CDR3 contains 12 residues. J lost 11 bases, V lost 5 bases, and 7 bases had no gene match. Germline V gene data show CDR1 as SGHAT and CDR2 as FQNNGV. In nucleotides, the CDR3 is TGTGCCAGCAGCCGCGACGACAGGGTGCAGTATTTT. This encodes CASSRDDRVQYF. The variable domain in full, completed from reference TRBV11-2 and TRBJ2-3, reads EAGVAQSPRYKIIEKRQSVAFWCNPISGHATLYWYQQILGQGPKLLIQFQNNGVVDDSQLPKDRFSAERLKGVDSTLKIQPAKLEDSAVYLCASSRDDRVQYFGPGTRLTVL.

There are a few counts of this clonotype. The chain employs TRBV6-1 and TRBJ2-1; D ambiguous. Germline-derived CDR1 and CDR2 are MNHNS and SASEGT. The CDR3 is made up of 12 amino acids. Between the trimmed V and J ends, which lost 5 bases and 6 bases, there was a span of 8 bases. The CDR3 region is CASSQQLNEQFF. CDR3 bases: TGTGCCAGCAGTCAACAACTCAATGAGCAGTTCTTC.

The sample holds many counts of this clonotype. The genes are TRBV29-1 and TRBJ2-7, with 10 positions matching TRBD1. CDR3 size: 13 residues. The germline V gene encodes CDR1 SQVTM and CDR2 ANQGSEA. V trimming: 6 bases; J trimming: 2 bases; junction bases outside the gene matches: 4. In DNA, the CDR3 is TGCAGCGTCCGGACAGGGGGGGCCTACGAGCAGTACTTC. Residues: CSVRTGGAYEQYF.

The V call is TRBV25-1, the J call TRBJ1-1; D not resolved. The CDR3 runs to 14 residues. The germline CDR1 and CDR2 sequences are MGHDK and SYGVNS. V lost 2 bases, J lost 3 bases, and 10 bases lay in between. The CDR3, as DNA: TGTGCCAGCAGTGAACTGGGCAGGTACACTGAAGCTTTCTTT. This codes for CASSELGRYTEAFF.

This clonotype was seen ten or more times. V is TRBV18 and J is TRBJ2-5, with TRBD1 matching 8 bases. In germline, CDR1 is KGHSH, CDR2 LQKENI. Germline trimming cut 6 bases from V and 5 bases from J; bases unmatched to any gene: 5. The CDR3 is made up of 13 amino acids. The CDR3 here is CASSQDRAETQYF. The CDR3 DNA sequence: TGTGCCAGCTCCCAGGACAGGGCGGAGACCCAGTACTTC.

This sequence joins TRBV5-1 and TRBJ2-1; 10 bases are shared with TRBD2. Unmatched junction bases numbered 5, after V lost 4 bases and J lost 4 bases. The CDR3 length is 15 residues. CDR1 SGHRS and CDR2 YFSETQ come from the germline V gene. The CDR3 is CASSVSGGPYNEQFF. The CDR3 coding sequence is TGCGCCAGCAGCGTTAGCGGGGGGCCGTACAATGAGCAGTTCTTC.

This clonotype has at least ten counts. Being one base from a much bigger clone, this may be a read error. The genes are TRBV5-8 and TRBJ2-5; D not resolved. The germline V gene has CDR1 SGHTS and CDR2 YDEGEE. Trimming cost V 2 bases and J 5 bases, with 10 bases left between them. The CDR3 sequence is 13 residues long. The CDR3 spells CASSFGQYETQYF. In DNA, the CDR3 is TGTGCCAGCAGCTTCGGGCAGTACGAGACCCAGTACTTC.

The table lists this clonotype with many counts. The chain uses TRBV7-2 and TRBJ2-7; a possible D gene is TRBD2 (5 bases). Germline assignment: CDR1 SGHTA and CDR2 FQGNSA. The CDR3 length is 12 residues. V shed 5 bases and J shed 3 bases, with 8 bases lying between them. CDR3 sequence (DNA): TGTGCCAGCAGCCCGGACTTCTACGAGCAGTACTTC. This codes for CASSPDFYEQYF.